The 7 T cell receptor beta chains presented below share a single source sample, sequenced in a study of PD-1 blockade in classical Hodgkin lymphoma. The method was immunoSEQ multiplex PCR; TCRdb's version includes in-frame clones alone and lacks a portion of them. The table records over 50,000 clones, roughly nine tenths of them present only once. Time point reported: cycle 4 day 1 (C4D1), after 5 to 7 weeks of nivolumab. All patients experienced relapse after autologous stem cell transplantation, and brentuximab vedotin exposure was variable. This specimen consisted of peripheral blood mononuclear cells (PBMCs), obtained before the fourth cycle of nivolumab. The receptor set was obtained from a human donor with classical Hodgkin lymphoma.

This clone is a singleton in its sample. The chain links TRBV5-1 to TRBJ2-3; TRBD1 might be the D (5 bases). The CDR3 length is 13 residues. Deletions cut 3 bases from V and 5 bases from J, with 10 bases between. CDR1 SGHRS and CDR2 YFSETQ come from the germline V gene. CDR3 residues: CASSSGSEDTQYF. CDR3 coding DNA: TGCGCCAGCAGCTCAGGGTCTGAAGATACGCAGTATTTT.

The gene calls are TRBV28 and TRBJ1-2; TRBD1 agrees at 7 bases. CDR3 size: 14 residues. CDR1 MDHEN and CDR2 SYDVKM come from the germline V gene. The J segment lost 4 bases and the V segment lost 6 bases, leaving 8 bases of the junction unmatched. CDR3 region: CASRDSGQIYGYTF. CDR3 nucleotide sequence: TGTGCCAGCAGAGACTCGGGACAGATCTATGGCTACACCTTC.

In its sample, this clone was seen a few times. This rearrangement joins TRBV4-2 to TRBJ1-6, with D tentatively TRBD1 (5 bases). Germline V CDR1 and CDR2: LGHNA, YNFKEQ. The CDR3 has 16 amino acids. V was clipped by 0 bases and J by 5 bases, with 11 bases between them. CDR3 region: CASSQEAGRDNSPLHF. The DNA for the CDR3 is TGTGCCAGCAGCCAAGAGGCGGGACGGGATAATTCACCCCTCCACTTT.

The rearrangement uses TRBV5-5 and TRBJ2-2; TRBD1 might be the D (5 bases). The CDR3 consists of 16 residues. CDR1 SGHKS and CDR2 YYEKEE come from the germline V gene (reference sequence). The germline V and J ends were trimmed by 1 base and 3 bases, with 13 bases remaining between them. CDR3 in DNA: TGTGCCAGCAGCTTGCCTCAGGGTCTTCACACCGGGGAGCTGTTTTTT. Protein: CASSLPQGLHTGELFF.

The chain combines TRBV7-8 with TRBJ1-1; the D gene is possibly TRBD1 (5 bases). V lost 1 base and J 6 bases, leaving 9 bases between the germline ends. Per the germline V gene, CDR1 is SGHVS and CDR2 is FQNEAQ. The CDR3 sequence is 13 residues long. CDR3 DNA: TGTGCCAGCAGCTTAGTCGGGGGTGCTGAAGCTTTCTTT. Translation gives CASSLVGGAEAFF.

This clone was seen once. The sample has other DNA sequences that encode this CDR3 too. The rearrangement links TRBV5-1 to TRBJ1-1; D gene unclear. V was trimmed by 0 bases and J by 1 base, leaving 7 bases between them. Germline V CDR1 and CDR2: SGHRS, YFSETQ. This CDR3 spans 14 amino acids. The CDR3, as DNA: TGCGCCAGCAGCTTGGAGGCCGGGAACACTGAAGCTTTCTTT. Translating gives CASSLEAGNTEAFF.

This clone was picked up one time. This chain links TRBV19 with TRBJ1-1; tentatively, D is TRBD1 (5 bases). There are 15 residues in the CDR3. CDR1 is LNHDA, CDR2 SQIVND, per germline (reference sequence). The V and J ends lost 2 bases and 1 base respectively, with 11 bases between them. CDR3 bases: TGTGCCAGTAGTATAATAGGCGACAGGAACACTGAAGCTTTCTTT. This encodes CASSIIGDRNTEAFF.